The 22 T cell receptor beta chains listed next were all sequenced from one sample in a study of cytomegalovirus exposure and HLA in healthy donors. The PCR employed 60 Vbeta primers together with 13 Jbeta primers. TCRdb keeps only in-frame clones here, not all; method: immunoSEQ multiplex PCR. The table has 150,000 or so clones, about 75% seen once; the top ten hold around 4.6%. Sequenced material: PBMCs. Receptors originate from a man between 18 and 29 years old in good health and CMV-seropositive.

Only a few counts were recorded for this clone. The chain employs TRBV5-1 and TRBJ2-5, with D hard to call. Germline CDR1 is SGHRS and CDR2 is YFSETQ. The V and J ends lost 0 bases and 2 bases respectively, with 8 bases between them. The CDR3 is 14 amino acids. DNA for the CDR3: TGCGCCAGCAGCTTGGGAGCCTCTCAAGAGACCCAGTACTTC. The encoded protein is CASSLGASQETQYF.

This clone has a handful of counts. V gene TRBV2 combines with J gene TRBJ1-4; TRBD1 matches at 10 bases. The ends lost 3 bases at V and 8 bases at J; junction bases unmatched: 3. This CDR3 is built from 14 residues. Looked up from germline, CDR1 is SNHLY and CDR2 is FYNNEI. CDR3 DNA sequence: TGTGCCAGCAGTGAGGGGACAGGGGTCGAAAAACTGTTTTTT. Protein sequence: CASSEGTGVEKLFF.

The chain combines TRBV4-2 with TRBJ1-2; D is uncertain. The length of the CDR3 is 14 residues. Deletions cut 6 bases from V and 4 bases from J, with 15 bases between. Per the germline V gene, CDR1 is LGHNA and CDR2 is YNFKEQ. The CDR3 DNA reads as TGTGCCAGCAGTACGGAGGGCCAAACCTATGGCTACACCTTC. The encoded protein is CASSTEGQTYGYTF.

V gene TRBV10-1 combines with J gene TRBJ1-1; a weak D match, TRBD1 (5 bases). Per the germline V gene, CDR1 is WNHNN and CDR2 is SYGVQD (reference sequence). CDR3 size: 13 residues. V was clipped by 9 bases and J by 3 bases, with 14 bases between them. CDR3 DNA sequence: TGCGCCAGGACGGAGGGGACCCACACTGAAGCTTTCTTT. Translating gives CARTEGTHTEAFF.

The chain links TRBV5-1 to TRBJ2-1; 15 bases match TRBD2. CDR1 and CDR2 from the germline V gene are SGHRS and YFSETQ. CDR3 size: 18 residues. V dropped 4 bases and J dropped 0; count of bases not matched to a gene: 5. The CDR3 sequence is CASSPGLAGGSSYNEQFF. The CDR3 DNA is TGCGCCAGCAGCCCGGGACTAGCGGGGGGTAGCTCCTACAATGAGCAGTTCTTC.

This clone was observed a handful of times. The chain employs TRBV5-1 and TRBJ2-4; maybe TRBD1 (6 bases). Germline assignment: CDR1 SGHRS and CDR2 YFSETQ. Deletions cut 2 bases from V and 3 bases from J, with 15 bases between. The CDR3 length is 16 residues. CDR3 residues: CASSFDTRGGKNIQYF. CDR3 nucleotide sequence: TGCGCCAGCAGCTTTGATACCAGAGGGGGCAAAAACATTCAGTACTTC.

V and J are TRBV6-4 and TRBJ1-2; 9 nucleotides agree with TRBD1. Germline lookup yields CDR1 MRHNA and CDR2 SNTAGT. The trim removed 4 bases at V and 5 bases at J, leaving 11 bases unmatched. The CDR3 contains 16 residues. In DNA form, the CDR3 reads TGTGCCAGCAGTGTTGACGGGACAGGGAATACGTATGGCTACACCTTC. It translates to CASSVDGTGNTYGYTF.

This chain uses TRBV6-1 with TRBJ2-7; possible D gene TRBD1, 6 bases. V gave up 6 bases and J gave up 3 bases, with 9 bases separating them. This CDR3 spans 12 amino acids. CDR1 and CDR2 (germline): MNHNS, SASEGT. The DNA of the CDR3 is TGTGCCAGCAGCGGGACACTCTACGAGCAGTACGTC. This gives the protein CASSGTLYEQYV.

The rearrangement joins TRBV2 to TRBJ2-1; D is possibly TRBD2 (5 bases). Trimming stripped 1 base from V and 6 bases from J, with 13 bases between. The CDR3 totals 15 residues. Germline V gives CDR1 SNHLY, CDR2 FYNNEI. The CDR3 loop is CASSEVSGSANEQFF. The CDR3 DNA sequence: TGTGCCAGCAGTGAAGTGTCGGGGAGTGCCAATGAGCAGTTCTTC.

The rearrangement joins TRBV11-2 to TRBJ1-1; D gene ambiguous. This CDR3 contains 12 residues. Trimming cost V 3 bases and J 3 bases, with 5 bases left between them. Germline CDR1 is SGHAT and CDR2 is FQNNGV. The CDR3 DNA follows: TGTGCCAGCAGCTTCGGTGACACTGAAGCTTTCTTT. Its protein product is CASSFGDTEAFF.

Ten or more counts support this clone. The V and J genes are TRBV5-4 and TRBJ1-5, with 8 nucleotides matching TRBD1. The germline V gene has CDR1 SGHNT and CDR2 YYREEE (reference sequence). The trim removed 0 bases at V and 0 bases at J, leaving 5 bases unmatched. The length of the CDR3 is 17 residues. Written as DNA, the CDR3 is TGTGCCAGCAGCTTGGGTGGGACAGGTGATAGCAATCAGCCCCAGCATTTT. Translation: CASSLGGTGDSNQPQHF.

The rearrangement joins TRBV27 to TRBJ2-7; 13 bases are a match to TRBD2. The germline V gene has CDR1 MNHEY and CDR2 SMNVEV (reference sequence). The V segment lost 5 bases and the J segment 6 bases; nucleotides outside the gene matches: 7. This CDR3 has 15 amino acids. CDR3 in DNA: TGTGCCAGCAGTCCCGGGACTAGCGGGATCACCGAGCAGTACGTC. Translating it yields CASSPGTSGITEQYV.

The chain uses TRBV27 and TRBJ2-1; D unclear. Germline V gene lookup returns CDR1 MNHEY and CDR2 SMNVEV (reference sequence). V was trimmed by 5 bases and J by 9 bases, leaving 20 bases between them. The CDR3 has 15 amino acids. Here the CDR3 DNA reads TGTGCCAGCAGTCCTCTACGTAAAGCAGGCGCTGAGCAGTTCTTC. The encoded protein is CASSPLRKAGAEQFF.

The genes are TRBV19 and TRBJ2-3, with a weak D call TRBD2 (6 bases). Per germline, CDR1 LNHDA and CDR2 SQIVND (reference sequence). With 11 bases removed from V and 7 bases from J, the gap between germline ends came to 25 bases. The length of the CDR3 is 15 residues. CDR3 in amino acids: CASNQGLALTNTQYF. The CDR3 DNA sequence: TGTGCCTCAAACCAGGGACTGGCCTTAACGAATACGCAGTATTTT.

The V gene is TRBV7-9, the J gene TRBJ1-2; 9 bases fit TRBD1. Germline V gene lookup returns CDR1 SEHNR and CDR2 FQNEAQ (reference sequence). This CDR3 is built from 13 residues. V was clipped by 5 bases and J by 8 bases; unmatched bases: 6. The CDR3 region is CASSPRDRDGYTF. CDR3 bases: TGTGCCAGCAGCCCCCGGGACAGGGACGGCTACACCTTC.

This clone has just a few counts. V is TRBV14 and J is TRBJ1-1; tentative D call: TRBD1 (5 bases). Germline V gives CDR1 SGHDN, CDR2 FVKESK. CDR3 length equals 13 residues. Deletions cut 0 bases from V and 8 bases from J, with 10 bases between. CDR3 sequence: CASSQDRQREAFF. In DNA form, the CDR3 reads TGTGCCAGCAGCCAAGATCGACAGCGAGAAGCTTTCTTT.

CDR3 DNA sequence: TGTGCCAGCAGCTTGGCTGGTCTAGCGGAAGAGACCCAGTACTTC. It is translated as CASSLAGLAEETQYF. The chain joins TRBV5-4 to TRBJ2-5; TRBD2 agrees at 7 bases. Germline loops: CDR1 SGHNT, CDR2 YYREEE (reference sequence). V gave up 0 bases and J gave up 3 bases; unmatched junction bases: 5. The CDR3 runs 15 residues. Supplemented by reference TRBV5-4 and TRBJ2-5, the full variable domain reads ETGVTQSPTHLIKTRGQQVTLRCSSQSGHNTVSWYQQALGQGPQFIFQYYREEENGRGNFPPRFSGLQFPNYSSELNVNALELDDSALYLCASSLAGLAEETQYFGPGTRLLVL.

V and J are TRBV30 and TRBJ1-1; no firm D call. V was clipped by 4 bases and J by 6 bases, with 9 bases between them. The CDR3 length is 11 residues. Germline values: CDR1 GTSNPN, CDR2 SVGIG (reference sequence). The CDR3 sequence is CAWTGSAEAFF. CDR3 nucleotide sequence: TGTGCCTGGACGGGTTCTGCTGAAGCTTTCTTT.

The chain couples TRBV2 to TRBJ1-4; 8 bases map to TRBD1. CDR3 length: 14 residues. Trimming cost V 6 bases and J 7 bases; bases outside gene matches: 7. CDR1 and CDR2 from the germline V gene are SNHLY and FYNNEI. The CDR3 reads CASSGGQGPEKLFF. The CDR3 DNA sequence: TGTGCCAGCAGCGGCGGACAGGGCCCTGAAAAACTGTTTTTT.

The chain is built from TRBV10-3 and TRBJ2-7; 9 nucleotides align to TRBD1. Germline V lookup: CDR1 ENHRY, CDR2 SYGVKD. V was pared by 0 bases and J by 0 bases, with 3 bases of the junction left unmatched. CDR3 length: 16 amino acids. DNA of the CDR3: TGTGCCATCAGTGAGTCGGGGACAGGGAGCTCCTACGAGCAGTACGTC. Translation: CAISESGTGSSYEQYV.

The CDR3 DNA reads TGTGCCAGCAGCCCGGGGGGACTCAATCAGCCCCAGCATTTT. Translating gives CASSPGGLNQPQHF. V gene TRBV7-9 combines with J gene TRBJ1-5; TRBD1 is a possible D gene (5 bases). CDR3 length: 14 residues. Trimming removed 5 bases from V and 3 bases from J, with 11 bases in between. Germline V gene sequence: CDR1 SEHNR, CDR2 FQNEAQ (reference sequence).

For this clone: The same CDR3 can be traced to other DNA sequences in this sample. The chain recombines TRBV5-1 with TRBJ2-1; 9 bases line up with TRBD2. In germline, CDR1 is SGHRS, CDR2 YFSETQ. The CDR3 spans 16 residues. After removal of 3 bases from V and 0 bases from J, the junction contained 4 bases not matched to a gene. The CDR3: CASSSTSGSSYNEQFF. The CDR3 nucleotides are TGCGCCAGCAGCTCGACTAGCGGCAGCTCCTACAATGAGCAGTTCTTC.